This passage covers 14 T cell receptor beta chains from one sample sequenced in a study of cytomegalovirus exposure and HLA in healthy donors. PCR involved 60 Vbeta and 13 Jbeta primers. Using immunoSEQ multiplex PCR, the repertoire was profiled, and TCRdb retains in-frame clones only, with some absent. The data hold some 150,000 clones, with about 80% observed a single time. The sample comprised PBMCs. The source is a woman in her forties or fifties in good health and CMV-seronegative.

CDR3 residues: CASSAPTGVNQPQHF. The CDR3 DNA reads as TGTGCCAGCAGTGCCCCGACAGGGGTCAATCAGCCCCAGCATTTT. The chain combines TRBV28 with TRBJ1-5; 8 positions agree with TRBD1. V lost 5 bases and J lost 3; bases outside the gene matches: 6. The CDR3 has 15 amino acids. CDR1 MDHEN and CDR2 SYDVKM come from the germline V gene.

The chain has TRBV5-4 and TRBJ1-1, with TRBD1 identical over 7 bases. Per the germline V gene, CDR1 is SGHNT and CDR2 is YYREEE (reference sequence). There are 14 residues in the CDR3. The V segment lost 3 bases and the J segment 3 bases; nucleotides outside the gene matches: 5. The CDR3 DNA reads as TGTGCCAGCAGCTGGAGCAGGGGGGACACTGAAGCTTTCTTT. Its protein is CASSWSRGDTEAFF.

With respect to this clone: Other DNA sequences in this specimen translate into the identical CDR3. The chain employs TRBV7-8 and TRBJ1-1; D remains ambiguous. Germline V gene lookup returns CDR1 SGHVS and CDR2 FQNEAQ. This CDR3 contains 13 residues. V lost 1 base to trimming and J lost 1 base, with 4 bases between them. CDR3 in DNA: TGTGCCAGCAGCTTAGGCAGGAACACTGAAGCTTTCTTT. Encoded protein: CASSLGRNTEAFF.

DNA for the CDR3: TGTGCCAGCAGCAACCGACTAGCGGGAGGGCCGGATACGCAGTATTTT. It codes for CASSNRLAGGPDTQYF. The rearrangement joins TRBV9 to TRBJ2-3; 14 nucleotides align to TRBD2. Germline trimming cut 4 bases from V and 6 bases from J; bases unmatched to any gene: 7. The germline V gene encodes CDR1 SGDLS and CDR2 YYNGEE. The CDR3 is 16 amino acids. The variable domain in full, completed from reference TRBV9 and TRBJ2-3, reads DSGVTQTPKHLITATGQRVTLRCSPRSGDLSVYWYQQSLDQGLQFLIQYYNGEERAKGNILERFSAQQFPDLHSELNLSSLELGDSALYFCASSNRLAGGPDTQYFGPGTRLTVL.

This chain joins TRBV7-2 and TRBJ2-1; 10 nucleotides agree with TRBD2. Germline lookup yields CDR1 SGHTA and CDR2 FQGNSA. The CDR3 length is 16 residues. Trimming cost V 5 bases and J 5 bases; bases outside gene matches: 9. The CDR3 DNA reads TGTGCCAGCAGCCTTCTGGGGCTAGCGGGGGACAATGAGCAGTTCTTC. It yields the protein CASSLLGLAGDNEQFF.

This clone was counted only a few times. The V gene is TRBV2, the J gene TRBJ1-1; 7 nucleotides agree with TRBD1. From germline, CDR1 is SNHLY and CDR2 FYNNEI. V dropped 5 bases and J dropped 3; count of bases not matched to a gene: 6. CDR3 length: 14 residues. CDR3 coding DNA: TGTGCCAGCAGTAAGAGACAGGGTGACACTGAAGCTTTCTTT. This encodes CASSKRQGDTEAFF. Full variable domain (remainder filled in from reference TRBV2 and TRBJ1-1): EPEVTQTPSHQVTQMGQEVILRCVPISNHLYFYWYRQILGQKVEFLVSFYNNEISEKSEIFDDQFSVERPDGSNFTLKIRSTKLEDSAMYFCASSKRQGDTEAFFGQGTRLTVV.

The rearrangement uses TRBV4-1 and TRBJ1-4; 8 bases align to TRBD1. Germline V gives CDR1 MGHRA, CDR2 YSYEKL. The ends lost 7 bases at V and 3 bases at J; junction bases unmatched: 16. This CDR3 contains 18 residues. The CDR3: CASTLGLAGGASNEKLFF. For the CDR3, the DNA is TGCGCCAGCACCCTGGGTTTGGCAGGGGGCGCATCTAATGAAAAACTGTTTTTT.

The rearrangement joins TRBV28 to TRBJ2-7; 7 bases map to TRBD2. With V trimmed by 6 bases and J by 2 bases, 7 bases remained unmatched. This CDR3 is built from 14 residues. Germline V gene data show CDR1 as MDHEN and CDR2 as SYDVKM. The CDR3 spells CASRGGTPTYEQYF. CDR3 nucleotide sequence: TGTGCCAGCAGGGGGGGGACCCCGACCTACGAGCAGTACTTC. The variable domain in full, completed from reference TRBV28 and TRBJ2-7, reads DVKVTQSSRYLVKRTGEKVFLECVQDMDHENMFWYRQDPGLGLRLIYFSYDVKMKEKGDIPEGYSVSREKKERFSLILESASTNQTSMYLCASRGGTPTYEQYFGPGTRLTVT.

The V gene is TRBV5-1, the J gene TRBJ2-2; 9 bases fit TRBD2. The V segment lost 4 bases and the J segment 2 bases; nucleotides outside the gene matches: 6. The CDR3 is 16 residues long. CDR1 is SGHRS and CDR2 is YFSETQ in the germline V gene. CDR3 DNA sequence: TGCGCCAGCAGCCCAGTACTAGCGGGTAACACCGGGGAGCTGTTTTTT. It codes for CASSPVLAGNTGELFF.

The chain uses TRBV19 and TRBJ2-7; D unclear. The V gene's germline CDR1 is LNHDA and CDR2 SQIVND (reference sequence). The CDR3 totals 14 residues. V shed 8 bases and J shed 4 bases, with 18 bases lying between them. The CDR3: CASARRSNEYEQYF. CDR3 bases: TGTGCCAGTGCTCGGCGGAGTAATGAGTACGAGCAGTACTTC.

This chain uses TRBV6-5 with TRBJ2-1, with a weak D call TRBD2 (6 bases). Trimming stripped 5 bases from V and 7 bases from J, with 6 bases between. This CDR3 region has 11 residues. The germline V gene has CDR1 MNHEY and CDR2 SVGAGI. The CDR3 loop reads CASSLANEQFF. CDR3 in DNA: TGTGCCAGCAGTCTAGCGAATGAGCAGTTCTTC.

V and J are TRBV6-1 and TRBJ2-5; 8 bases are shared with TRBD1. The CDR3 has 15 amino acids. With 2 bases clipped from V and 5 bases from J, the junction kept 7 bases outside the gene matches. Germline V CDR1 and CDR2: MNHNS, SASEGT. The CDR3 bases are TGTGCCAGCAGTGAATTGACAGGGGTTAGGGAGACCCAGTACTTC. Residues: CASSELTGVRETQYF.

The chain employs TRBV30 and TRBJ2-7; 7 nucleotides align to TRBD1. The CDR3 has 16 residues. The germline gives CDR1 GTSNPN, CDR2 SVGIG (reference sequence). Trimming cost V 5 bases and J 0 bases; bases outside gene matches: 13. CDR3 sequence: CAWDQIWTGSSYEQYF. The CDR3 DNA sequence: TGTGCCTGGGATCAAATCTGGACAGGCAGCTCCTACGAGCAGTACTTC.

The V and J genes are TRBV10-1 and TRBJ1-4, with D hard to call. V was clipped by 2 bases and J by 8 bases, with 9 bases between them. Germline values: CDR1 WNHNN, CDR2 SYGVQD (reference sequence). The CDR3 has 13 residues. The CDR3 is CASSERSGEKLFF. The DNA of the CDR3 is TGCGCCAGCAGTGAGAGATCAGGAGAAAAACTGTTTTTT.